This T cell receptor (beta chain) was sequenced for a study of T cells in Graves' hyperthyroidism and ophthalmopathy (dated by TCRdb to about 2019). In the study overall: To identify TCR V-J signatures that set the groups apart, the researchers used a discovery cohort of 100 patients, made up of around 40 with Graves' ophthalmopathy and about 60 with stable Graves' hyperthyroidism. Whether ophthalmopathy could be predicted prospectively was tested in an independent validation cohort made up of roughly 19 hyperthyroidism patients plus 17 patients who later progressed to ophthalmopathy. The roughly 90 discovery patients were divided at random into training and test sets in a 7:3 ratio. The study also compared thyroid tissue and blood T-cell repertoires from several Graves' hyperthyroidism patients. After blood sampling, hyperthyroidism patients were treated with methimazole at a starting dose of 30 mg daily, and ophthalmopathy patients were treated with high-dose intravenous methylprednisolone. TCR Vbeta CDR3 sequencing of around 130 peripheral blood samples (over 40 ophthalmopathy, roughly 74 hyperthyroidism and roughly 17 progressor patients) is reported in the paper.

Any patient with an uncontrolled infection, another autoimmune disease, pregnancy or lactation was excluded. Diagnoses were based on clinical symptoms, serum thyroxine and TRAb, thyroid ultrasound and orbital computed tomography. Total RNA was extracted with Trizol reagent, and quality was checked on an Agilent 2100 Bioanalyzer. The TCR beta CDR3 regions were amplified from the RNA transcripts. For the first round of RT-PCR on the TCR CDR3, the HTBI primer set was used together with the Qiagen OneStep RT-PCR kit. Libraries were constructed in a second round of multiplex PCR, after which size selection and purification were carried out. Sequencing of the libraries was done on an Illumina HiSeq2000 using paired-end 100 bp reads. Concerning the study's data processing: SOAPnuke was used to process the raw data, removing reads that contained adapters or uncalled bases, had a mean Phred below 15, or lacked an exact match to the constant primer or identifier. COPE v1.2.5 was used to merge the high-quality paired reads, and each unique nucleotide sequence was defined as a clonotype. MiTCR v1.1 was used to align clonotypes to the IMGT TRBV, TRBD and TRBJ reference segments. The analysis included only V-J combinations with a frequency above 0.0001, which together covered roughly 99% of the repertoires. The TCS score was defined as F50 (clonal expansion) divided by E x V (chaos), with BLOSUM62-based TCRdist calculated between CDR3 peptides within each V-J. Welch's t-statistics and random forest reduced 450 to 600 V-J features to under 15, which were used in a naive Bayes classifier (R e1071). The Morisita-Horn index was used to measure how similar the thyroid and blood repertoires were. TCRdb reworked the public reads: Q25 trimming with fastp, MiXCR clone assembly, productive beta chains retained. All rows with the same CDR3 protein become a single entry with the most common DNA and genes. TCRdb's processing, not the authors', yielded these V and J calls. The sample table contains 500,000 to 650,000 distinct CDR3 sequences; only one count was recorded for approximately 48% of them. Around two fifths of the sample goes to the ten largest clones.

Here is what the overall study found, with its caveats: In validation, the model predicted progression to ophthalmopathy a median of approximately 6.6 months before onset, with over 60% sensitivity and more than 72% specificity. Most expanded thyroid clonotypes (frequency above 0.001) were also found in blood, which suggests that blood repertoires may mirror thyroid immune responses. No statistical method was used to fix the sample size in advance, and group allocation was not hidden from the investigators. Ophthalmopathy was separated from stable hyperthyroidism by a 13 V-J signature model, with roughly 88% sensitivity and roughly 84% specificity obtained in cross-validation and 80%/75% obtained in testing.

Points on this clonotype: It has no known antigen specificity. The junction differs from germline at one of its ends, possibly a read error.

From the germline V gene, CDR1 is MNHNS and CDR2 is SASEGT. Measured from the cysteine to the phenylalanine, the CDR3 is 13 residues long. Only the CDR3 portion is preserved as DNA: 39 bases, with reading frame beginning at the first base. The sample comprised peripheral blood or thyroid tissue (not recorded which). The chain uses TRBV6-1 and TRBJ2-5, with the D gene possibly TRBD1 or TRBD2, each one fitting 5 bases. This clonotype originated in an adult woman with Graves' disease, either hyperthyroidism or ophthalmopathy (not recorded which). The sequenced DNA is TGTGCCATCAGTGAAGCCCCCCGGGGCCCCCAGTACTTC. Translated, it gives CAISEAPRGPQYF.